This TCR beta chain was identified during a study of yellow fever vaccine responses in identical twins. Each CDR3 protein is one row after TCRdb ran MiXCR on the RT-PCR reads. The data contain around 2,800 distinct CDR3 sequences, about 80% of them singletons. The source was T cells from blood (PBMCs), unsorted or a sorted subset (not recorded which), collected before or after yellow fever vaccination (not recorded which). The TCR sequence derives from a female donor who received the yellow fever vaccine.

The CDR3 is CASSPQGLIYNEQFF. CDR3 sequence (DNA): TGTGCCAGCAGCCCCCAGGGACTGATCTACAATGAGCAGTTCTTC. This chain links TRBV11-1 with TRBJ2-1, with D tentatively TRBD2 (6 bases). Per the germline V gene, CDR1 is SGHAT and CDR2 is FQDESV (reference sequence). The CDR3 is 15 residues long. Trimming shortened V by 5 bases and J by 3 bases, and 14 bases separated the two germline ends.